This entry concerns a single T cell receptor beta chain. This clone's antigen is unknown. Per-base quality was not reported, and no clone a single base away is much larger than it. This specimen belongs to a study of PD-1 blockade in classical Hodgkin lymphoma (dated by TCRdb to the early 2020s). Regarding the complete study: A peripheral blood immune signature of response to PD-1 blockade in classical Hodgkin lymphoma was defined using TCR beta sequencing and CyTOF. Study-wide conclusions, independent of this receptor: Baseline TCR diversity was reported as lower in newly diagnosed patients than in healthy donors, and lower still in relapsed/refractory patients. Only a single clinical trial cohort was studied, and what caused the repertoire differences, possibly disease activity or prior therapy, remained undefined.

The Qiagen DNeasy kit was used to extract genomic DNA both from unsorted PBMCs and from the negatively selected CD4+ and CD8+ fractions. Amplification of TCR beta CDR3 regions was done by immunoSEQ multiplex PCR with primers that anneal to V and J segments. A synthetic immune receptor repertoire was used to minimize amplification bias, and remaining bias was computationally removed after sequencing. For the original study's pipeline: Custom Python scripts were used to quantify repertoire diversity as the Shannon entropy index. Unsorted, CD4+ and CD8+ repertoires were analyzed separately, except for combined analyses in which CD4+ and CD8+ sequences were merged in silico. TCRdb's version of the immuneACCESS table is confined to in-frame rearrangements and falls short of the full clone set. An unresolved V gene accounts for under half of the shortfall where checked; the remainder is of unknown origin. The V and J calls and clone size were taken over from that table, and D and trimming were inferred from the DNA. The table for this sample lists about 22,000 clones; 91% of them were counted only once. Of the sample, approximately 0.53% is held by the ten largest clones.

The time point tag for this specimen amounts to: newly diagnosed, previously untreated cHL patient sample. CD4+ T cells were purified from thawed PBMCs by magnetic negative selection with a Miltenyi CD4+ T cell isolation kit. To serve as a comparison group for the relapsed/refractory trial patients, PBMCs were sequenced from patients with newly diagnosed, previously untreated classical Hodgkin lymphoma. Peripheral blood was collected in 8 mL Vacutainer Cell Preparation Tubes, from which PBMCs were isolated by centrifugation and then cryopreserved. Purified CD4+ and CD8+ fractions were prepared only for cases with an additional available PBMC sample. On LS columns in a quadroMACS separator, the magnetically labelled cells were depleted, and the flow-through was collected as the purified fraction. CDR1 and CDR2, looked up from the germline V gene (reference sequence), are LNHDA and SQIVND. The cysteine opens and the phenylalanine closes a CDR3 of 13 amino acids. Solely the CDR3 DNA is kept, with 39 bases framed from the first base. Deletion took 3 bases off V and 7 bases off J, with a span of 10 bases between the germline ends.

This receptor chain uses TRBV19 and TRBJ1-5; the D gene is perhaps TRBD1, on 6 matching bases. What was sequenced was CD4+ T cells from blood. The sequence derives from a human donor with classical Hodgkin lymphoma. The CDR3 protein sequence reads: CASSILGGQPQHF. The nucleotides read TGTGCCAGTAGTATTCTAGGGGGGCAGCCCCAGCATTTT.